This T cell receptor (beta chain) was recovered during a study of blood T cell repertoires in COVID-19. The assay was immunoSEQ multiplex PCR, and TCRdb's table has in-frame clones only and misses some. The data contain around 340,000 clones, around 80% of them seen just once; the ten biggest clones take up around 3%. Trimming pared 1 base from V and 6 bases from J, leaving 14 bases between. The CDR3 runs 15 residues. Germline CDR1 is SGHDT and CDR2 is YYEEEE. This clonotype was obtained from a man aged 25 to 40 with active or convalescent COVID-19. Sequencing was performed on peripheral blood. The chain links TRBV5-6 to TRBJ2-1; TRBD2 might be the D (5 bases). The CDR3 DNA follows: TGTGCCAGCAGCTTGTTAGCCAGGACTTTCAATGAGCAGTTCTTC. Residues: CASSLLARTFNEQFF.